This is a list of T cell receptor beta chains from one sample in a study of technical replicates of blood from several donors. Only in-frame clones appear in the TCRdb table, and some are missing; sequencing was by immunoSEQ multiplex PCR. The data contain approximately 94,000 clones, about 96% of them singletons. Sequencing used T cells isolated from PBMCs. All receptors come from a human donor in good health. The CDR3 runs from the conserved cysteine through the conserved F or W. Fields, in order: J gene, D gene, V gene, clone size, CDR3 length, CDR3 protein, CDR3 DNA. The D gene is left open where the match is weak. For some rows the clone size is stated as once, few or many, or as a class when expanded; others skip it.

j_gene: TRBJ2-2; d_gene: .; v_gene: TRBV28; abundance: .; len: 15; CDR3aa: CASSTSRMNTGELFF; CDR3nt: TGTGCCAGCAGTACTAGCCGCATGAACACCGGGGAGCTGTTTTTT
j_gene: TRBJ2-3; d_gene: .; v_gene: TRBV5-5; abundance: .; len: 17; CDR3aa: CASSLALEGARSDTQYF; CDR3nt: TGTGCCAGCAGCTTGGCCTTGGAGGGGGCTAGGTCAGATACGCAGTATTTT
j_gene: TRBJ2-7; d_gene: .; v_gene: TRBV27; abundance: .; len: 12; CDR3aa: CASSDRTYEQYF; CDR3nt: TGTGCCAGCAGTGACAGAACCTACGAGCAGTACTTC
j_gene: TRBJ1-3; d_gene: .; v_gene: TRBV4-2; abundance: few; len: 12; CDR3aa: CASIGSGNTIYF; CDR3nt: TGTGCCAGCATCGGCTCTGGAAACACCATATATTTT
j_gene: TRBJ2-2; d_gene: .; v_gene: TRBV7-8; abundance: once; len: 15; CDR3aa: CASSLGGANTGELFF; CDR3nt: TGTGCCAGCAGCTTAGGGGGCGCGAACACCGGGGAGCTGTTTTTT
j_gene: TRBJ1-5; d_gene: .; v_gene: TRBV10-3; abundance: .; len: 13; CDR3aa: CATTLRLVEPQHF; CDR3nt: TGTGCCACCACTCTACGGTTGGTTGAGCCCCAGCATTTT
j_gene: TRBJ2-1; d_gene: .; v_gene: TRBV10-3; abundance: .; len: 15; CDR3aa: CAISAGTQRYNEQFF; CDR3nt: TGTGCCATCAGCGCCGGGACTCAGAGATACAATGAGCAGTTCTTC
j_gene: TRBJ2-7; d_gene: .; v_gene: TRBV27; abundance: .; len: 15; CDR3aa: CASSPAVLLSYEQYF; CDR3nt: TGTGCCAGCAGTCCTGCGGTACTATTATCCTACGAGCAGTACTTC
j_gene: TRBJ2-3; d_gene: .; v_gene: TRBV5-1; abundance: .; len: 16; CDR3aa: CASSLDDTHYTDTQYF; CDR3nt: TGCGCCAGCAGCTTGGACGACACCCATTACACAGATACGCAGTATTTT
j_gene: TRBJ2-7; d_gene: TRBD2; v_gene: TRBV2; abundance: .; len: 15; CDR3aa: CASRGLAGNSYEQYF; CDR3nt: TGTGCCAGCAGGGGACTAGCGGGAAATTCCTACGAGCAGTACTTC
j_gene: TRBJ1-5; d_gene: TRBD1; v_gene: TRBV27; abundance: once; len: 15; CDR3aa: CASSLSTGGNQPQHF; CDR3nt: TGTGCCAGCAGTTTATCGACAGGGGGCAATCAGCCCCAGCATTTT
j_gene: TRBJ1-2; d_gene: .; v_gene: TRBV30; abundance: .; len: 11; CDR3aa: CAWSARRGYTF; CDR3nt: TGTGCCTGGAGTGCCAGGAGGGGCTACACCTTC
j_gene: TRBJ1-1; d_gene: .; v_gene: TRBV4-1; abundance: .; len: 13; CDR3aa: CASSPTQNTEAFF; CDR3nt: TGCGCCAGCAGCCCCACACAGAACACTGAAGCTTTCTTT
j_gene: TRBJ1-4; d_gene: .; v_gene: TRBV19; abundance: once; len: 13; CDR3aa: CASSTITNEKLFF; CDR3nt: TGTGCCAGTAGTACGATAACAAATGAAAAACTGTTTTTT
j_gene: TRBJ2-7; d_gene: TRBD1; v_gene: TRBV27; abundance: .; len: 16; CDR3aa: CASSFRGQGAPDEQYF; CDR3nt: TGTGCCAGCAGTTTTCGAGGACAGGGGGCGCCTGACGAGCAGTACTTC
j_gene: TRBJ2-3; d_gene: TRBD2; v_gene: TRBV5-6; abundance: .; len: 16; CDR3aa: CASSLITSGSSDTQYF; CDR3nt: TGTGCCAGCAGCTTGATCACTAGCGGGAGTTCAGATACGCAGTATTTT
j_gene: TRBJ1-2; d_gene: .; v_gene: TRBV30; abundance: .; len: 13; CDR3aa: CAWTPGTNYGYTF; CDR3nt: TGTGCCTGGACACCGGGAACCAACTATGGCTACACCTTC
j_gene: TRBJ1-2; d_gene: .; v_gene: TRBV27; abundance: .; len: 14; CDR3aa: CASTPRAGPHGYTF; CDR3nt: TGTGCCAGCACCCCCCGGGCAGGGCCTCATGGCTACACCTTC
j_gene: TRBJ1-2; d_gene: .; v_gene: TRBV9; abundance: .; len: 15; CDR3aa: CASSAGGANSYGYTF; CDR3nt: TGTGCCAGCAGCGCTGGCGGAGCCAACTCCTATGGCTACACCTTC
j_gene: TRBJ2-7; d_gene: TRBD2; v_gene: TRBV7-9; abundance: .; len: 13; CDR3aa: CASSDSGKNEQYF; CDR3nt: TGTGCCAGCAGCGACAGCGGGAAAAACGAGCAGTACTTC
j_gene: TRBJ1-5; d_gene: .; v_gene: TRBV7-2; abundance: .; len: 13; CDR3aa: CASSLGANQPQHF; CDR3nt: TGTGCCAGCAGCCTGGGGGCTAATCAGCCCCAGCATTTT
j_gene: TRBJ2-1; d_gene: .; v_gene: TRBV6-5; abundance: .; len: 15; CDR3aa: CASRKGLTSYNEQFF; CDR3nt: TGTGCCAGCAGAAAGGGACTTACCTCCTACAATGAGCAGTTCTTC
j_gene: TRBJ2-1; d_gene: .; v_gene: TRBV4-2; abundance: .; len: 15; CDR3aa: CASSQEKSEYNEQFF; CDR3nt: TGTGCCAGCAGCCAAGAAAAAAGCGAGTACAATGAGCAGTTCTTC
j_gene: TRBJ1-1; d_gene: TRBD1; v_gene: TRBV5-1; abundance: .; len: 15; CDR3aa: CASSSQGVLNTEAFF; CDR3nt: TGCGCCAGCAGCTCTCAGGGGGTGCTGAACACTGAAGCTTTCTTT
j_gene: TRBJ2-7; d_gene: .; v_gene: TRBV5-4; abundance: .; len: 13; CDR3aa: CASSLGGWNEQYF; CDR3nt: TGTGCCAGCAGCTTGGGAGGGTGGAACGAGCAGTACTTC
j_gene: TRBJ2-2; d_gene: .; v_gene: TRBV19; abundance: .; len: 16; CDR3aa: CASSLYAGLNTGELFF; CDR3nt: TGTGCCAGTAGCCTCTATGCGGGTCTAAACACCGGGGAGCTGTTTTTT
j_gene: TRBJ1-3; d_gene: .; v_gene: TRBV6-5; abundance: .; len: 11; CDR3aa: CASTSGNTIYF; CDR3nt: TGTGCCAGCACATCTGGAAACACCATATATTTT
j_gene: TRBJ2-5; d_gene: .; v_gene: TRBV27; abundance: once; len: 14; CDR3aa: CASSFHTRAVTQYF; CDR3nt: TGTGCCAGCAGTTTCCATACTAGAGCGGTGACCCAGTACTTC
j_gene: TRBJ2-7; d_gene: .; v_gene: TRBV28; abundance: .; len: 13; CDR3aa: CASSTFQGYEQYF; CDR3nt: TGTGCCAGCAGCACTTTTCAGGGCTACGAGCAGTACTTC
j_gene: TRBJ2-2; d_gene: .; v_gene: TRBV2; abundance: .; len: 15; CDR3aa: CASSESGIRAGELFF; CDR3nt: TGTGCCAGCAGTGAATCCGGGATAAGGGCCGGGGAGCTGTTTTTT
j_gene: TRBJ1-5; d_gene: .; v_gene: TRBV6-1; abundance: .; len: 14; CDR3aa: CASSALTVNQPQHF; CDR3nt: TGTGCCAGCAGTGCATTGACAGTTAATCAGCCCCAGCATTTT
j_gene: TRBJ2-7; d_gene: TRBD2; v_gene: TRBV4-3; abundance: .; len: 16; CDR3aa: CASSQGLGGRVDEQYF; CDR3nt: TGCGCCAGCAGCCAAGGGTTAGGCGGGAGGGTCGACGAGCAGTACTTC
j_gene: TRBJ1-2; d_gene: TRBD1; v_gene: TRBV28; abundance: .; len: 14; CDR3aa: CASRPPGQAYGYTF; CDR3nt: TGTGCCAGCAGACCACCAGGACAGGCTTATGGCTACACCTTC
j_gene: TRBJ2-2; d_gene: TRBD2; v_gene: TRBV5-4; abundance: .; len: 16; CDR3aa: CASSLASSGRIGELFF; CDR3nt: TGTGCCAGCAGCTTGGCGTCTAGCGGGAGAATCGGGGAGCTGTTTTTT
j_gene: TRBJ2-5; d_gene: TRBD2; v_gene: TRBV10-3; abundance: .; len: 15; CDR3aa: CAISVSFGLAETQYF; CDR3nt: TGTGCCATCAGTGTTAGTTTCGGACTAGCAGAGACCCAGTACTTC
j_gene: TRBJ1-3; d_gene: .; v_gene: TRBV2; abundance: .; len: 12; CDR3aa: CASRDNGNTIYF; CDR3nt: TGTGCCAGCAGGGACAATGGAAACACCATATATTTT
j_gene: TRBJ2-7; d_gene: .; v_gene: TRBV7-6; abundance: .; len: 14; CDR3aa: CASSFFAGAYEQYF; CDR3nt: TGTGCCAGCAGCTTTTTTGCAGGGGCCTACGAGCAGTACTTC
j_gene: TRBJ1-1; d_gene: TRBD1; v_gene: TRBV5-6; abundance: .; len: 13; CDR3aa: CASSGWDRAEAFF; CDR3nt: TGTGCCAGCAGCGGGTGGGACAGGGCTGAAGCTTTCTTT
j_gene: TRBJ2-2; d_gene: .; v_gene: TRBV9; abundance: .; len: 16; CDR3aa: CASSVAHPAGTGELFF; CDR3nt: TGTGCCAGCAGCGTAGCACACCCTGCAGGCACCGGGGAGCTGTTTTTT
j_gene: TRBJ2-7; d_gene: TRBD2; v_gene: TRBV27; abundance: .; len: 15; CDR3aa: CASSRAGTISYEQYF; CDR3nt: TGTGCCAGCAGTCGCGCCGGGACTATCTCCTACGAGCAGTACTTC
j_gene: TRBJ2-2; d_gene: TRBD1; v_gene: TRBV4-3; abundance: .; len: 18; CDR3aa: CASSQEGAGGFNTGELFF; CDR3nt: TGCGCCAGCAGCCAAGAAGGAGCAGGGGGCTTTAACACCGGGGAGCTGTTTTTT
j_gene: TRBJ1-2; d_gene: TRBD1; v_gene: TRBV15; abundance: .; len: 13; CDR3aa: CATGRDRGYGYTF; CDR3nt: TGTGCCACCGGTCGGGACAGGGGCTATGGCTACACCTTC
j_gene: TRBJ2-7; d_gene: TRBD2; v_gene: TRBV13; abundance: .; len: 13; CDR3aa: CASSFDREAEQYF; CDR3nt: TGTGCCAGCAGCTTCGACCGGGAGGCGGAGCAGTACTTC
j_gene: TRBJ2-6; d_gene: .; v_gene: TRBV4-2; abundance: .; len: 16; CDR3aa: CASSQLYSAGANVLTF; CDR3nt: TGTGCCAGCAGCCAACTCTACAGTGCTGGGGCCAACGTCCTGACTTTC
j_gene: TRBJ2-3; d_gene: TRBD2; v_gene: TRBV7-6; abundance: .; len: 15; CDR3aa: CASSFSGSVTDTQYF; CDR3nt: TGTGCCAGCAGCTTTAGCGGGAGCGTCACAGATACGCAGTATTTT
j_gene: TRBJ2-1; d_gene: TRBD2; v_gene: TRBV10-3; abundance: .; len: 13; CDR3aa: CAIRLAGEDEQFF; CDR3nt: TGTGCCATCCGTCTAGCGGGAGAAGATGAGCAGTTCTTC
j_gene: TRBJ1-4; d_gene: .; v_gene: TRBV28; abundance: .; len: 15; CDR3aa: CASSSTGQGNEKLFF; CDR3nt: TGTGCCAGCAGTTCAACAGGGCAGGGTAATGAAAAACTGTTTTTT
j_gene: TRBJ1-5; d_gene: .; v_gene: TRBV4-1; abundance: .; len: 16; CDR3aa: CASSHDGAGSNQPQHF; CDR3nt: TGCGCCAGCAGCCACGATGGAGCGGGGAGCAATCAGCCCCAGCATTTT
j_gene: TRBJ1-2; d_gene: .; v_gene: TRBV10-3; abundance: .; len: 13; CDR3aa: CAISDDRSYGYTF; CDR3nt: TGTGCCATCAGTGACGACAGGTCCTATGGCTACACCTTC
j_gene: TRBJ1-2; d_gene: .; v_gene: TRBV9; abundance: few; len: 15; CDR3aa: CASSVATQVVSGYTF; CDR3nt: TGTGCCAGCAGCGTAGCTACACAGGTAGTCAGTGGCTACACCTTC
j_gene: TRBJ2-2; d_gene: TRBD2; v_gene: TRBV7-9; abundance: .; len: 14; CDR3aa: CASSPSGISEELFF; CDR3nt: TGTGCCAGCAGCCCCAGCGGGATAAGTGAGGAGCTGTTTTTT
j_gene: TRBJ2-7; d_gene: .; v_gene: TRBV28; abundance: .; len: 16; CDR3aa: CASSPTMGADTYEQYF; CDR3nt: TGTGCCAGCAGCCCTACGATGGGGGCTGATACCTACGAGCAGTACTTC